Below, 3 T cell receptor beta chains from the same sample are listed, as sequenced in a study of B cell selection in AIRE deficiency. Sorting defined conventional CD4 T cells as CD4+CD127+. Measured with immunoSEQ multiplex PCR; TCRdb has only the in-frame clones, and not every one. Of 20,000 to 25,000 clones listed, less than 98% are singletons. The sample consisted of conventional CD4+ T cells sorted from PBMCs. The receptors come from a human donor with AIRE deficiency.

The table lists this clone with a count of one. The rearrangement uses TRBV7-8 and TRBJ2-1; TRBD2 matches at 11 bases. V gave up 5 bases and J gave up 0 bases; unmatched junction bases: 9. The CDR3 totals 18 residues. CDR1 SGHVS and CDR2 FQNEAQ come from the germline V gene. Written as DNA, the CDR3 is TGTGCCAGCAGCCCCCGGCTAGCGGGGGGTACCTCCTACAATGAGCAGTTCTTC. This encodes CASSPRLAGGTSYNEQFF.

The rearrangement links TRBV25-1 to TRBJ1-2; TRBD1 agrees at 7 bases. J lost 2 bases, V lost 4 bases, and 4 bases had no gene match. The CDR3 is 14 amino acids. The germline V gene has CDR1 MGHDK and CDR2 SYGVNS. The CDR3, as DNA: TGTGCCAGCAGTGTTACAGGGGTCAACTATGGCTACACCTTC. Residues: CASSVTGVNYGYTF.

This clone was detected only once. The gene calls are TRBV2 and TRBJ1-3; TRBD1 is a possible D gene (6 bases). Trimming shortened V by 6 bases and J by 1 base, and 13 bases separated the two germline ends. Germline lookup yields CDR1 SNHLY and CDR2 FYNNEI. The CDR3 loop spans 15 amino acids. The CDR3 is CASRPSGVSGNTIYF. The CDR3, as DNA: TGTGCCAGCAGGCCGTCAGGGGTTTCTGGAAACACCATATATTTT.